These 25 T cell receptor beta chains share one sample of origin, sequenced in a study of blood T cell repertoires in COVID-19. Generated by immunoSEQ multiplex PCR, the TCRdb table keeps only in-frame clones and is missing some. The table records 55,000 to 80,000 clones, approximately 86% of them present only once. Sample: peripheral blood. The receptors originated from a human donor in a cohort sampled during active COVID-19.

V is TRBV6-5 and J is TRBJ1-5; 7 bases are a match to TRBD1. The CDR3 covers 15 residues. With V trimmed by 8 bases and J by 4 bases, 11 bases remained unmatched. The germline V gene encodes CDR1 MNHEY and CDR2 SVGAGI. The CDR3: CASSQPGTANQPQHF. CDR3 DNA sequence: TGTGCCAGCTCCCAACCCGGGACAGCGAATCAGCCCCAGCATTTT.

This clone has just a few counts. For the CDR3, the DNA is TGCGCCAGCAGCCCACCGGGACTAGCAGAGTACGAGCAGTACTTC. Its translation is CASSPPGLAEYEQYF. The chain links TRBV5-1 to TRBJ2-7; 9 positions agree with TRBD2. V trimming: 4 bases; J trimming: 4 bases; junction bases outside the gene matches: 9. Germline V gene lookup returns CDR1 SGHRS and CDR2 YFSETQ. The CDR3 totals 15 residues.

The V call is TRBV12-3 or TRBV12-4, the J call TRBJ1-1; perhaps TRBD1 as D (5 bases). This CDR3 has 13 residues. Between the trimmed V and J ends, which lost 3 bases and 10 bases, there was a span of 15 bases. CDR3 residues: CASSLTYRDSAFF. CDR3 in DNA: TGTGCCAGCAGTTTGACCTACCGGGACTCAGCTTTCTTT.

V gene TRBV7-9 combines with J gene TRBJ1-6; 7 nucleotides match TRBD1. Trimming cost V 4 bases and J 5 bases; bases outside gene matches: 8. The CDR3 has 16 amino acids. Germline CDR1 is SEHNR and CDR2 is FQNEAQ (reference sequence). The CDR3 loop is CASSSNRDSHNSPLHF. CDR3 DNA: TGTGCCAGCAGCTCGAACCGGGACAGCCATAATTCACCCCTCCACTTT. The complete variable domain, with remaining parts taken from reference TRBV7-9 and TRBJ1-6, reads DTGVSQNPRHKITKRGQNVTFRCDPISEHNRLYWYRQTLGQGPEFLTYFQNEAQLEKSRLLSDRFSAERPKGSFSTLEIQRTEQGDSAMYLCASSSNRDSHNSPLHFGNGTRLTVT.

The rearrangement joins TRBV28 to TRBJ2-7; perhaps TRBD2 as D (7 bases). V was clipped by 2 bases and J by 1 base, with 18 bases between them. Per the germline V gene, CDR1 is MDHEN and CDR2 is SYDVKM. This CDR3 spans 17 amino acids. The CDR3 spells CASSLPKGGIGSYEQYF. The CDR3 DNA follows: TGTGCCAGCAGTTTACCAAAGGGGGGGATCGGTTCCTACGAGCAGTACTTC. The full variable domain, completed using reference TRBV28 and TRBJ2-7, is DVKVTQSSRYLVKRTGEKVFLECVQDMDHENMFWYRQDPGLGLRLIYFSYDVKMKEKGDIPEGYSVSREKKERFSLILESASTNQTSMYLCASSLPKGGIGSYEQYFGPGTRLTVT.

This rearrangement joins TRBV7-6 to TRBJ2-3; possibly TRBD2 for D (5 bases). From germline, CDR1 is SGHVS and CDR2 FNYEAQ. Trimming cost V 1 base and J 4 bases, with 9 bases left between them. CDR3 length: 14 amino acids. The DNA of the CDR3 is TGTGCCAGCAGCTTAGGAGGGTTCCCAGATACGCAGTATTTT. This encodes CASSLGGFPDTQYF.

The chain combines TRBV6-5 with TRBJ2-3; maybe TRBD1 (5 bases). V was pared by 6 bases and J by 6 bases, with 13 bases between. Germline V gene data show CDR1 as MNHEY and CDR2 as SVGAGI. There are 13 residues in the CDR3. The chain's CDR3 is CASSTLGADTQYF. In DNA, the CDR3 is TGTGCCAGCAGCACCCTAGGGGCTGATACGCAGTATTTT.

This chain joins TRBV18 and TRBJ1-1; TRBD1 agrees at 8 bases. Germline CDR1 reads KGHSH; CDR2 reads LQKENI. CDR3 length: 15 amino acids. The J segment lost 1 base and the V segment lost 3 bases, leaving 4 bases of the junction unmatched. The CDR3 loop is CASSPTGGPNTEAFF. The CDR3 DNA is TGTGCCAGCTCACCCACAGGGGGTCCGAACACTGAAGCTTTCTTT.

The CDR3 region is CASSQGRAGGLSTGELFF. For the CDR3, the DNA is TGCGCCAGCAGCCAAGGACGAGCGGGGGGGCTCAGCACCGGGGAGCTGTTTTTT. J is TRBJ2-2 and V is TRBV4-1; 10 nucleotides line up with TRBD2. V lost 1 base to trimming and J lost 4 bases; unmatched junction nucleotides: 9. The CDR3 runs 18 residues. The germline V gene encodes CDR1 MGHRA and CDR2 YSYEKL.

The chain joins TRBV29-1 to TRBJ1-1; the D gene is possibly TRBD1 (6 bases). CDR3 size: 14 residues. CDR1 is SQVTM and CDR2 is ANQGSEA in the germline V gene. V gave up 3 bases and J gave up 9 bases, with 20 bases separating them. CDR3 residues: CSVDSGQPRAKAFF. The CDR3 region has the DNA TGCAGCGTTGATTCCGGACAGCCCCGGGCGAAAGCTTTCTTT.

V gene TRBV28 combines with J gene TRBJ2-6; D is unclear. Looked up from germline, CDR1 is MDHEN and CDR2 is SYDVKM. The CDR3 consists of 13 residues. V was pared by 10 bases and J by 0 bases, with 7 bases between. CDR3 sequence reads: CATRSSGANVLTF. The CDR3 DNA follows: TGTGCCACCCGGTCCTCTGGGGCCAACGTCCTGACTTTC.

The gene calls are TRBV28 and TRBJ2-4; 10 bases are shared with TRBD1. CDR3 length: 15 amino acids. The germline CDR1 and CDR2 sequences are MDHEN and SYDVKM. J lost 9 bases, V lost 7 bases, and 12 bases had no gene match. The CDR3 DNA follows: TGTGCCAGCACCCCCTGGGGACAGGGGTCCCCCATTCAGTACTTC. Translated: CASTPWGQGSPIQYF.

This clone was detected once. V usage is TRBV7-2 and J usage is TRBJ2-7; 9 positions agree with TRBD1. V lost 0 bases and J lost 2; bases outside the gene matches: 5. The CDR3 spans 16 residues. From germline, CDR1 is SGHTA and CDR2 FQGNSA. CDR3 nucleotides: TGTGCCAGCAGCTTAGCGGGGACAGGGCAGACCTACGAGCAGTACTTC. Amino acids: CASSLAGTGQTYEQYF.

The rearrangement joins TRBV24-1 to TRBJ2-5; 12 bases line up with TRBD2. The V gene's germline CDR1 is KGHDR and CDR2 SFDVKD. Trimming at V came to 3 bases and at J to 1 base, leaving 8 bases not matched to a gene. The CDR3 is made up of 18 amino acids. The DNA for the CDR3 is TGTGCCACCAGTGATCGTCTAGCGGGGGGGGCCCTCCAAGAGACCCAGTACTTC. It is translated as CATSDRLAGGALQETQYF.

The chain is built from TRBV18 and TRBJ2-7; D perhaps matches TRBD1 (5 bases). The CDR3 loop spans 14 amino acids. The V gene's germline CDR1 is KGHSH and CDR2 LQKENI. Trimming left V 2 bases short and J 2 bases short, with 10 bases between. The CDR3: CASSPYAGPYEQYF. The CDR3 DNA sequence: TGTGCCAGCTCACCATACGCAGGGCCCTACGAGCAGTACTTC.

V and J are TRBV10-3 and TRBJ2-7; perhaps TRBD2 as D (5 bases). Trimming cost V 6 bases and J 5 bases, with 14 bases left between them. Germline CDR1 ENHRY, CDR2 SYGVKD. This CDR3 has 13 amino acids. The CDR3: CAIRTSLEDEQYF. For the CDR3, the DNA is TGTGCCATCAGAACCTCCCTGGAGGACGAGCAGTACTTC.

The chain couples TRBV7-2 to TRBJ2-5; TRBD2 agrees at 11 bases. Losses at the gene ends were 2 bases for V and 4 bases for J; bases not matched to a gene: 6. The CDR3 loop spans 16 amino acids. Germline lookup yields CDR1 SGHTA and CDR2 FQGNSA. Here the CDR3 reads CASSLLHSGGGETQYF. The CDR3 coding sequence is TGTGCCAGCAGCTTATTACATAGCGGGGGGGGAGAGACCCAGTACTTC.

V gene TRBV5-4 combines with J gene TRBJ2-7, with TRBD2 matching over 9 bases. The CDR3 spans 16 residues. CDR1 SGHNT and CDR2 YYREEE come from the germline V gene (reference sequence). The V and J ends lost 0 bases and 2 bases, in that order; junction bases with no gene match: 6. Here the CDR3 DNA reads TGTGCCAGCAGCTTGGGTAGCGGGGGCCCCACCTACGAGCAGTACTTC. Translation gives CASSLGSGGPTYEQYF.

The genes are TRBV6-6 and TRBJ2-3; TRBD2 might be the D (5 bases). The CDR3 sequence is 13 residues long. The germline V gene has CDR1 MNHNY and CDR2 SVGAGI (reference sequence). The V end was cut by 6 bases, the J end by 10 bases, with 17 bases between. CDR3 amino acids: CASSLVSGNPQYF. The DNA of the CDR3 is TGTGCCAGCAGCCTGGTATCCGGGAATCCGCAGTATTTT.

This chain joins TRBV19 and TRBJ1-5; a possible D gene is TRBD1 (6 bases). Trimming took off 5 bases at V and 9 bases at J, with 14 bases between the two ends. The CDR3 runs 13 residues. Germline CDR1 and CDR2: LNHDA and SQIVND (reference sequence). The chain's CDR3 is CASSPDSLGPQHF. The CDR3 nucleotides read TGTGCCAGTAGTCCGGACAGCCTGGGGCCCCAGCATTTT.

This rearrangement joins TRBV28 to TRBJ1-4; a weak D match, TRBD1 (5 bases). The CDR3 runs to 15 residues. V lost 1 base, J lost 3 bases, and 9 bases lay in between. The germline V gene has CDR1 MDHEN and CDR2 SYDVKM. CDR3: CASSLSRDPNEKLFF. In nucleotides, the CDR3 is TGTGCCAGCAGTTTATCCAGGGATCCTAATGAAAAACTGTTTTTT.

This clone was observed a single time. The gene calls are TRBV9 and TRBJ2-3; a weak D match, TRBD1 (6 bases). Trimming stripped 3 bases from V and 5 bases from J, with 16 bases between. The CDR3 extends over 15 amino acids. Germline V lookup: CDR1 SGDLS, CDR2 YYNGEE. The CDR3 DNA reads as TGTGCCAGCAGCGCCGCCGGACCCAGGGGAGATACGCAGTATTTT. Its protein product is CASSAAGPRGDTQYF.

The chain has TRBV19 and TRBJ2-1; 11 bases agree with TRBD2. The CDR3 has 16 residues. The V gene's germline CDR1 is LNHDA and CDR2 SQIVND (reference sequence). Trimming cost V 6 bases and J 8 bases; bases outside gene matches: 12. The CDR3 region is CASRPGVAGGLHEQFF. Here the CDR3 DNA reads TGTGCCAGTAGACCGGGAGTAGCGGGGGGGCTCCATGAGCAGTTCTTC. Combining the CDR3 with reference TRBV19 and TRBJ2-1 gives the whole variable domain DGGITQSPKYLFRKEGQNVTLSCEQNLNHDAMYWYRQDPGQGLRLIYYSQIVNDFQKGDIAEGYSVSREKKESFPLTVTSAQKNPTAFYLCASRPGVAGGLHEQFFGPGTRLTVL.

This clone was observed a single time. The rearrangement links TRBV15 to TRBJ2-4, with D possibly TRBD1 on 6 matching bases. Germline V lookup: CDR1 LNHNV, CDR2 YYDKDF (reference sequence). The CDR3 sequence is 15 residues long. The V gene lost 0 bases and the J gene lost 1 base, with 7 bases spanning the gap. This CDR3 is CATSRDTGAKNIQYF. Here the CDR3 DNA reads TGTGCCACCAGCAGAGACACAGGGGCCAAAAACATTCAGTACTTC.

CDR3 in amino acids: CSVVGLAAYNEQFF. In nucleotides, the CDR3 is TGCAGCGTGGTCGGACTAGCGGCCTACAATGAGCAGTTCTTC. The chain uses TRBV29-1 and TRBJ2-1; 10 positions agree with TRBD2. Unmatched junction bases numbered 4, after V lost 6 bases and J lost 2 bases. Germline V lookup: CDR1 SQVTM, CDR2 ANQGSEA. This CDR3 is built from 14 residues.